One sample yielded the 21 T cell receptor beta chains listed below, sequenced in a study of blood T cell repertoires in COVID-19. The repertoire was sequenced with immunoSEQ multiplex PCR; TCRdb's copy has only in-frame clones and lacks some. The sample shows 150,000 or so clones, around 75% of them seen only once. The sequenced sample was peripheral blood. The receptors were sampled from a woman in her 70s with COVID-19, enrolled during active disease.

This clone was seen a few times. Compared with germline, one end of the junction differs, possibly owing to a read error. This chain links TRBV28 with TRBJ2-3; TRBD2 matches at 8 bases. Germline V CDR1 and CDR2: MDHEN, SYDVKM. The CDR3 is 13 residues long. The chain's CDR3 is CASSSGGRDTQYF. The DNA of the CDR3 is TGTGCCAGTAGTTCGGGAGGGAGGGATACGCAGTATTTT. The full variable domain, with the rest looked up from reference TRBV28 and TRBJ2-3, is DVKVTQSSRYLVKRTGEKVFLECVQDMDHENMFWYRQDPGLGLRLIYFSYDVKMKEKGDIPEGYSVSREKKERFSLILESASTNQTSMYLCASSSGGRDTQYFGPGTRLTVL.

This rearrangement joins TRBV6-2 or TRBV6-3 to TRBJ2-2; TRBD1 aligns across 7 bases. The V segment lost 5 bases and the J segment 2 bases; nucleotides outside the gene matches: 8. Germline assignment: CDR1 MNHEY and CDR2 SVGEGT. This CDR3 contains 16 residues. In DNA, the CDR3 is TGTGCCAGCAGTAAAACCGGGACAGTCAACACCGGGGAGCTGTTTTTT. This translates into CASSKTGTVNTGELFF.

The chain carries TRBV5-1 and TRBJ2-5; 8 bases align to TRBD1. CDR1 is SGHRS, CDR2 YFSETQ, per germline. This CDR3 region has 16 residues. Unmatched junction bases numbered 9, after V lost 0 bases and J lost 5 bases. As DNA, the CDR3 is TGCGCCAGCAGCTTGGCCCTTCAGGGGGCGGGCGAGACCCAGTACTTC. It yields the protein CASSLALQGAGETQYF.

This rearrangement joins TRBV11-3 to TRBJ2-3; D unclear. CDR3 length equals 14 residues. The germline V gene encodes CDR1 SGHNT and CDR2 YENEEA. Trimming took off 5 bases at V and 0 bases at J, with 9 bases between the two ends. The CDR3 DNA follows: TGTGCCAGCAGCCACAGCACTAGCACAGATACGCAGTATTTT. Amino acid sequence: CASSHSTSTDTQYF. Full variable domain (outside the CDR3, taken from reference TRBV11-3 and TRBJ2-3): EAGVVQSPRYKIIEKKQPVAFWCNPISGHNTLYWYLQNLGQGPELLIRYENEEAVDDSQLPKDRFSAERLKGVDSTLKIQPAELGDSAVYLCASSHSTSTDTQYFGPGTRLTVL.

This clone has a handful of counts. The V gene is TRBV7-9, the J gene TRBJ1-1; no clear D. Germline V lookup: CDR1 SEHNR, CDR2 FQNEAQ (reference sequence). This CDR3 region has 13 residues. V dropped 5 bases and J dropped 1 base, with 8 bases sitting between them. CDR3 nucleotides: TGTGCCAGCAGCGCAACAGAGAACACTGAAGCTTTCTTT. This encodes CASSATENTEAFF.

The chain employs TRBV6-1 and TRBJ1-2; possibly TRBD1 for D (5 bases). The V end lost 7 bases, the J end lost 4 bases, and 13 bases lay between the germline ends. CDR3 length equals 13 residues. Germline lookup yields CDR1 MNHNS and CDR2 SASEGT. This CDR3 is CASKSGAIYGYTF. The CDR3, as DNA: TGTGCCAGCAAGAGCGGGGCTATCTATGGCTACACCTTC.

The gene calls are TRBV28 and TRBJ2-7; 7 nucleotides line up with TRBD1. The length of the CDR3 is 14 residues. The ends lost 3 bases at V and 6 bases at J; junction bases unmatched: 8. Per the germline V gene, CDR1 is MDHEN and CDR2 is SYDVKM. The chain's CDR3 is CASSLVGQSGEQYF. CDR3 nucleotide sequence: TGTGCCAGCAGTTTGGTGGGACAGTCGGGCGAGCAGTACTTC.

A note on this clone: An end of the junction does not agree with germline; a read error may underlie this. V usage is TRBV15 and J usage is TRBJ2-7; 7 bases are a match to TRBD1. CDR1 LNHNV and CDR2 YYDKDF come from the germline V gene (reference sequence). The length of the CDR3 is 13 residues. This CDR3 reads CATSRDGSPTGVF. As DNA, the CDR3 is TGTGCCACCAGCAGAGATGGCAGTCCAACAGGGGTCTTC.

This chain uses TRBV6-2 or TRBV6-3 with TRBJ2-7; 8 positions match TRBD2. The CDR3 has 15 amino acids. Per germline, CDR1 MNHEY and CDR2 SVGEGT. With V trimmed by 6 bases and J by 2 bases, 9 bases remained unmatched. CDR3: CASSARAGGPYEQYF. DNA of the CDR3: TGTGCCAGCAGCGCCAGGGCGGGGGGCCCCTACGAGCAGTACTTC.

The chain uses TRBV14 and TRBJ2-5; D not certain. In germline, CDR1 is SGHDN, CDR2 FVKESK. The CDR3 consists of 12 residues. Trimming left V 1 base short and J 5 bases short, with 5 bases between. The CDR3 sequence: CASSQVVETQYF. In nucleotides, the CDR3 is TGTGCCAGCAGCCAAGTAGTGGAGACCCAGTACTTC. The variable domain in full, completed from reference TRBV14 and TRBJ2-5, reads EAGVTQFPSHSVIEKGQTVTLRCDPISGHDNLYWYRRVMGKEIKFLLHFVKESKQDESGMPNNRFLAERTGGTYSTLKVQPAELEDSGVYFCASSQVVETQYFGPGTRLLVL.

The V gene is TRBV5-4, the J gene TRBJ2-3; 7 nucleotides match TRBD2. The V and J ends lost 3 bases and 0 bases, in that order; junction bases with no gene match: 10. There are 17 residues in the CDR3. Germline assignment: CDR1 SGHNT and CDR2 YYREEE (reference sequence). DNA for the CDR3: TGTGCCAGCAGCTCGAGGGGTGGTAGCGGGAGCACAGATACGCAGTATTTT. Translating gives CASSSRGGSGSTDTQYF.

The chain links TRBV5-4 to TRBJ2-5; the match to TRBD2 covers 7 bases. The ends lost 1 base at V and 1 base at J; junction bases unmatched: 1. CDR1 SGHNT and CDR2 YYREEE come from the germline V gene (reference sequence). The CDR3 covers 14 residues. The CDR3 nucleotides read TGTGCCAGCAGCTTGTCTAGCGGCCAAGAGACCCAGTACTTC. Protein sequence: CASSLSSGQETQYF. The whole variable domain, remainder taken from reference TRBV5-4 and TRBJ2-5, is ETGVTQSPTHLIKTRGQQVTLRCSSQSGHNTVSWYQQALGQGPQFIFQYYREEENGRGNFPPRFSGLQFPNYSSELNVNALELDDSALYLCASSLSSGQETQYFGPGTRLLVL.

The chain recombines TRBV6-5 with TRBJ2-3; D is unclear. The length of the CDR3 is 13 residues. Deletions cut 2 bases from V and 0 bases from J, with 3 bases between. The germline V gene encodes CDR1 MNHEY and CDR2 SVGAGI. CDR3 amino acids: CASSYTSTDTQYF. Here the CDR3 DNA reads TGTGCCAGCAGTTACACTAGCACAGATACGCAGTATTTT.

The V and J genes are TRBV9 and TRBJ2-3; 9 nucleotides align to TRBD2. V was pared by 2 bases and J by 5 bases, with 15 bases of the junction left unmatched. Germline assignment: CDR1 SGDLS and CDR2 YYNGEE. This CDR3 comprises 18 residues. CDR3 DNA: TGTGCCAGCAGCGTCCCAGGTGGCGGGGGGGCCGATGGAGATACGCAGTATTTT. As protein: CASSVPGGGGADGDTQYF.

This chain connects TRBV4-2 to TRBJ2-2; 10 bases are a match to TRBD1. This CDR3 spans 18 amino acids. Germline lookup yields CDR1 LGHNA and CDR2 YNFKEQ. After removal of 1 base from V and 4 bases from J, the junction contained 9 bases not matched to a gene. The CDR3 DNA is TGTGCCAGCAGCCAAGTGACAGGGGGCGCTGACCCCACCGGGGAGCTGTTTTTT. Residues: CASSQVTGGADPTGELFF.

CDR3 region: CASRDNPSRGETQYF. In DNA form, the CDR3 reads TGTGCCAGCAGGGACAACCCATCTCGAGGAGAGACCCAGTACTTC. The chain has TRBV27 and TRBJ2-5; TRBD1 might be the D (5 bases). The CDR3 is 15 amino acids. Trimming cost V 6 bases and J 4 bases, with 18 bases left between them. CDR1 and CDR2 (germline): MNHEY, SMNVEV (reference sequence).

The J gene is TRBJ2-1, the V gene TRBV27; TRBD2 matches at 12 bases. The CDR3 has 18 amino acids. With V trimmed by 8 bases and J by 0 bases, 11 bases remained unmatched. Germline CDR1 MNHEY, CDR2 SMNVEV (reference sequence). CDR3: CASYHWTSGAPSYNEQFF. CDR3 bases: TGTGCCAGCTACCACTGGACTAGCGGGGCCCCCTCCTACAATGAGCAGTTCTTC.

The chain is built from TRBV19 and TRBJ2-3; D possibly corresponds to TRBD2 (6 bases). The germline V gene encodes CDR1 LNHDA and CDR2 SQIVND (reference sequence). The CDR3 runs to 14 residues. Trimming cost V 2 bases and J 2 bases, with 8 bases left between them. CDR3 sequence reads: CASSIRGTTDTQYF. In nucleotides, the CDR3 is TGTGCCAGTAGTATACGGGGGACCACAGATACGCAGTATTTT.

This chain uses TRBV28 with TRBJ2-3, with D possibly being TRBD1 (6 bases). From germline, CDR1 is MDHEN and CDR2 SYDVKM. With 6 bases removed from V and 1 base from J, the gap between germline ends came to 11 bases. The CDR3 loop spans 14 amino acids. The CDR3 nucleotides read TGTGCCAGCAGACGAGGGGGTGGCACAGATACGCAGTATTTT. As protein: CASRRGGGTDTQYF.

Written as DNA, the CDR3 is TGTGCCAGCAGCCAAGGGGCGGGGGGCATCCGAGGCGAGCAGTACTTC. It yields the protein CASSQGAGGIRGEQYF. This chain connects TRBV3-1 (or the pseudogene TRBV3-2) to TRBJ2-7, with TRBD2 matching 8 bases. This CDR3 spans 16 amino acids. The germline V gene encodes CDR1 LGHDT and CDR2 YNNKEL (reference sequence). Trimming removed 1 base from V and 6 bases from J; junction bases left unmatched: 11.

CDR3 protein: CASRPAQRGEPGEETQYF. In DNA, the CDR3 is TGTGCCAGTAGACCCGCCCAGCGGGGGGAGCCGGGGGAAGAGACCCAGTACTTC. The rearrangement joins TRBV19 to TRBJ2-5, with 9 bases matching TRBD2. The junction had 17 bases not matched to a gene; V was cut back by 6 bases and J by 3 bases. This CDR3 has 18 amino acids. CDR1 is LNHDA, CDR2 SQIVND, per germline (reference sequence).